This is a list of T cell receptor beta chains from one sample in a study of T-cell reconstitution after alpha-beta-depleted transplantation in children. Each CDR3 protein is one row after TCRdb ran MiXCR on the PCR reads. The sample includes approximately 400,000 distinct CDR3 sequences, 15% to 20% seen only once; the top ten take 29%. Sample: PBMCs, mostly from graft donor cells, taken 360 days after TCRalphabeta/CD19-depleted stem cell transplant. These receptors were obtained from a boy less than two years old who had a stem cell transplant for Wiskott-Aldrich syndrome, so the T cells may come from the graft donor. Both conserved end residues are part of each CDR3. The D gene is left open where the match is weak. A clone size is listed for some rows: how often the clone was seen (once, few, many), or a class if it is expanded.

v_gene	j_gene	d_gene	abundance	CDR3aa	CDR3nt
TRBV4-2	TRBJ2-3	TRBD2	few	CASSQDFYERGAQQYF	TGTGCCAGCAGCCAAGATTTCTACGAGCGGGGGGCCCAGCAGTATTTT
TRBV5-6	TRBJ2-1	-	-	CASSLVAINNEQFF	TGTGCCAGCAGCTTGGTGGCTATTAACAATGAGCAGTTCTTC
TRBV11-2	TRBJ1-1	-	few	CASSLIVDAFF	TGTGCCAGCAGCTTAATAGTAGACGCTTTCTTT
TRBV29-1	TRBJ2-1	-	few	CSVGPGHSYNEQFF	TGCAGCGTTGGTCCGGGACACAGCTACAATGAGCAGTTCTTC
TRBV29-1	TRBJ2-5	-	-	CSVVSGVETQYF	TGCAGCGTTGTCTCAGGGGTAGAGACCCAGTACTTC
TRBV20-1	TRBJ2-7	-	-	CSARYLPGVNYEQYF	TGCAGTGCTAGATATCTTCCAGGGGTGAACTACGAGCAGTACTTC
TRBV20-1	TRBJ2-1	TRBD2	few	CSARDRASGSSYNEQFF	TGCAGTGCTAGAGATCGGGCTAGCGGAAGCTCCTACAATGAGCAGTTCTTC
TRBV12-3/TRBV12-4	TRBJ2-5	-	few	CASSSVGALETQYF	TGTGCCAGCAGTTCGGTGGGGGCCCTCGAGACCCAGTACTTC
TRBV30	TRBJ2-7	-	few	CAWSVTLLNEQYF	TGTGCCTGGAGTGTAACCCTACTAAACGAGCAGTACTTC
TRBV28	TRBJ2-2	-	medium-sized	CASGGTGELFF	TGTGCCAGCGGGGGCACCGGGGAGCTGTTTTTT
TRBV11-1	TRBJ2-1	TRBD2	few	CAGGGTSGSDRTYNEQFF	TGTGCCGGGGGAGGGACTAGCGGGAGTGATCGCACCTACAATGAGCAGTTCTTC
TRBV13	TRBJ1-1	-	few	CASSLVGLNTEAFF	TGTGCCAGCAGCTTAGTAGGGTTGAACACTGAAGCTTTCTTT
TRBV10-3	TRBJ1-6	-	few	CAISLAGLSSPLHF	TGTGCCATCAGTCTGGCAGGCCTGAGCTCACCCCTCCACTTT
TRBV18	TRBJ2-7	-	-	CASSPLGSASNEQYF	TGTGCCAGCTCACCACTGGGCAGTGCCTCGAACGAGCAGTACTTC
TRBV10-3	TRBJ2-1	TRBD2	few	CAISASGGASYNEQFF	TGTGCCATCAGTGCTAGCGGAGGGGCCTCCTACAATGAGCAGTTCTTC
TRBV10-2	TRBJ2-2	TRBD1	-	CASTTSGTGEAGELFF	TGCGCCAGCACCACTTCCGGGACAGGGGAGGCCGGGGAGCTGTTTTTT
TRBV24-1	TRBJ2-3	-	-	CATSDPYEGPDTQYF	TGTGCCACCAGTGACCCTTACGAGGGGCCGGATACGCAGTATTTT
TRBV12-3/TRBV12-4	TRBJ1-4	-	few	CASRPGWGGEKLFF	TGTGCCAGCAGGCCCGGGTGGGGGGGTGAAAAACTGTTTTTT
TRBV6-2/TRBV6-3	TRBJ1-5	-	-	CASSLTGHQPQHF	TGTGCCAGCAGTTTAACGGGGCACCAGCCCCAGCATTTT
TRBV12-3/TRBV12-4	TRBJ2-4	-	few	CASSLRLENIQYF	TGTGCCAGCAGTCTTCGACTAGAAAACATTCAGTACTTC
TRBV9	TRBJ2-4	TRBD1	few	CASSVGGGQEPTDKNIQYF	TGTGCCAGCAGCGTAGGGGGCGGACAGGAACCTACCGACAAAAACATTCAGTACTTC
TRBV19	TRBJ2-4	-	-	CASSRQDIAKNIQYF	TGTGCCAGTAGTAGACAGGATATAGCCAAAAACATTCAGTACTTC
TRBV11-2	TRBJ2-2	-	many	CASSLTRGGRTRELFF	TGTGCCAGCAGCCTTACCCGGGGTGGGCGAACCCGGGAGCTGTTTTTT
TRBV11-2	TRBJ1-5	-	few	CASSFRVKGPQHF	TGTGCCAGCAGCTTCCGGGTTAAGGGGCCCCAGCATTTT
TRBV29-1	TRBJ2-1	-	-	CSVEVRAASSYNEQFF	TGCAGCGTTGAAGTTCGAGCGGCTAGCTCCTACAATGAGCAGTTCTTC
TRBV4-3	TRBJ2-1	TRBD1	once	CASSRHPQGAYSYNEQFF	TGCGCCAGCAGCCGCCACCCACAGGGGGCGTACTCCTACAATGAGCAGTTCTTC
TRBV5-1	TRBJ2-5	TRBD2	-	CASSRLAGAQETQYF	TGCGCCAGCAGTAGACTAGCGGGGGCGCAAGAGACCCAGTACTTC
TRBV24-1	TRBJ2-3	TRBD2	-	CATSDLREGPTDTQYF	TGTGCCACCAGTGATTTGAGGGAGGGACCAACAGATACGCAGTATTTT
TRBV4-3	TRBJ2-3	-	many	CASSQDCPGLGHTQYF	TGCGCCAGCAGCCAAGATTGTCCGGGCCTCGGGCATACGCAGTATTTT
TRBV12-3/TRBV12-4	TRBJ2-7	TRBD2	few	CASSQPGLAGGYYEQYF	TGTGCCAGCAGCCAGCCGGGACTAGCGGGGGGATACTACGAGCAGTACTTC
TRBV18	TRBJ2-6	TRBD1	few	CASSPRTGGANVLTF	TGTGCCAGCTCACCAAGGACAGGTGGGGCCAACGTCCTGACTTTC
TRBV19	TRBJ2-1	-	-	CASSMGKTSYNEQFF	TGTGCCAGTAGTATGGGAAAGACTTCCTACAATGAGCAGTTCTTC
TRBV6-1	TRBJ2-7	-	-	CASRLSGRSYEQYF	TGTGCCAGCAGACTCTCCGGCAGGAGCTACGAGCAGTACTTC
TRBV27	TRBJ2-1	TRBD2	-	CASSHPRGSVIFEQFF	TGTGCCAGCAGTCACCCCCGCGGGAGTGTGATCTTTGAGCAGTTCTTC
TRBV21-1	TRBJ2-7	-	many	CASSKDGDRGREEKYF	TGTGCCAGCAGCAAAGACGGAGACAGGGGCCGCGAAGAGAAGTACTTC
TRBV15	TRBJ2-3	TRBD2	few	CATSRGTSGLTLRDTQYF	TGTGCCACCAGCAGAGGGACTAGCGGGCTCACCCTCAGAGATACGCAGTATTTT
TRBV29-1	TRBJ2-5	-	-	CSVGNFQETQYF	TGCAGCGTTGGGAACTTTCAAGAGACCCAGTACTTC
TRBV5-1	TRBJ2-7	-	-	CASSRHGVREQYF	TGCGCCAGCAGCCGACATGGGGTAAGGGAGCAGTACTTC
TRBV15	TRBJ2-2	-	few	CATRPPDTPNTGELFF	TGTGCCACCAGGCCGCCGGACACCCCGAACACCGGGGAGCTGTTTTTT
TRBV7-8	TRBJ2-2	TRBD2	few	CASSRYGRVPANTGELFF	TGTGCCAGCAGCAGATACGGGAGGGTTCCCGCGAACACCGGGGAGCTGTTTTTT
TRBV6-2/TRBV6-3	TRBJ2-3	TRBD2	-	CASSYTSVTDTQYF	TGTGCCAGCAGTTACACTAGCGTCACAGATACGCAGTATTTT
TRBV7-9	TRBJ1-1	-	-	CASRSRAGSTFF	TGTGCCAGCAGAAGCCGGGCAGGCTCTACTTTCTTT